This TCR beta chain was captured by sequencing in a study of T-cell reconstitution after alpha-beta-depleted transplantation in children. This sample's TCRbeta library carried unique molecular identifier barcodes. TCRdb re-called the PCR reads through MiXCR, storing one row per CDR3 protein. Of 83,000 or so distinct CDR3 sequences listed, 7% to 9% are singletons. There are many counts of this clonotype. The germline V gene encodes CDR1 DFQATT and CDR2 SNEGSKA (reference sequence). The CDR3 is 12 residues long. Trimming removed 5 bases from V and 10 bases from J; junction bases left unmatched: 8. The input for sequencing was PBMCs from the stem cell graft donor, taken from the stem cell graft. This receptor was identified in a human donor who donated a stem cell graft to a child with congenital amegakaryocytic thrombocytopenia. The rearrangement uses TRBV20-1 and TRBJ1-1; TRBD1 matches 9 bases. The CDR3 DNA sequence: TGCAGTGCTGGCAAACCGGGACAGGGAGCTTTCTTT. Translating gives CSAGKPGQGAFF.